This T cell receptor (beta chain) was found in a study of molecular identifiers for immune sequencing clone quantification. Every naive CD8 library was made from between roughly 19,000 and 1,000,000 sorted cells with 10%, 30% or 50% RNA. A few counts support this clonotype. Its antigen is undetermined. TCRdb reanalysed the PCR reads using MiXCR and keeps one entry per CDR3 protein. Among about half a million distinct CDR3 sequences, about 21% were seen once, and the ten largest hold 0.65% to 0.95%. The study's findings and limits: Detection of one spiked Jurkat cell's TCR RNA reportedly worked in 750,000 to 1,000,000 naive cells.

The specimen sequenced was naive CD8+ T cells from blood, with Jurkat cell RNA spiked in. Specified subset: FACS-sorted CD8+CD4-CCR7+CD45RA+ naive T cells. This TCR was recovered from a human donor in good health. Some libraries in this study had Jurkat cell RNA spiked in.

CDR3 DNA: TGCAGCGTTGAACGCGACCTACCGGGACAGCAGTACTTC. Its translation is CSVERDLPGQQYF. The V call is TRBV29-1, the J call TRBJ2-7; perhaps D is TRBD1 or TRBD2 (5 bases each). The CDR3 consists of 13 residues. Germline values: CDR1 SQVTM, CDR2 ANQGSEA. The V end was cut by 2 bases, the J end by 8 bases, with 16 bases between.